A single sample is the source of the 22 T cell receptor beta chains below, sequenced in a study of cytomegalovirus exposure and HLA in healthy donors. TCRdb's table, derived via immunoSEQ multiplex PCR, lists solely in-frame clones and lacks some. Of tens of thousands of clones in the sample, approximately 93% are singletons; the top ten hold 4.4%. Sample: PBMCs. The receptors here all came from a man younger than 35 in good health and CMV-seropositive.

The chain joins TRBV19 to TRBJ1-1, with 8 bases lining up with TRBD1. The length of the CDR3 is 14 residues. The trim removed 11 bases at V and 5 bases at J, leaving 13 bases unmatched. Germline V lookup: CDR1 LNHDA, CDR2 SQIVND (reference sequence). CDR3 sequence: CASGTGGGSTEAFF. The DNA of the CDR3 is TGTGCCTCAGGGACAGGTGGGGGGAGTACTGAAGCTTTCTTT.

This chain links TRBV5-1 with TRBJ1-3; TRBD1 matches at 8 bases. Germline trimming cut 5 bases from V and 0 bases from J; bases unmatched to any gene: 4. CDR3 length equals 15 residues. Germline CDR1 SGHRS, CDR2 YFSETQ. For the CDR3, the DNA is TGCGCCAGCAGTTCTACAGGGGGCTCTGGAAACACCATATATTTT. Translating gives CASSSTGGSGNTIYF.

The chain recombines TRBV28 with TRBJ2-7, with 12 bases aligning to TRBD1. CDR1 MDHEN and CDR2 SYDVKM come from the germline V gene. Trimming removed 5 bases from V and 4 bases from J; junction bases left unmatched: 12. The CDR3 has 17 amino acids. DNA for the CDR3: TGTGCCAGCAGTCCAACACCCGGGACAGGGGGCGATTACGAGCAGTACTTC. As protein: CASSPTPGTGGDYEQYF.

The chain is built from TRBV6-1 and TRBJ1-2; a possible D gene is TRBD1 (6 bases). CDR3 length: 12 residues. Germline-derived CDR1 and CDR2 are MNHNS and SASEGT. The V gene lost 3 bases and the J gene lost 8 bases, with 10 bases spanning the gap. The CDR3 DNA follows: TGTGCCAGCAGTGATACAGGGTTCGGCTACACCTTC. The encoded protein is CASSDTGFGYTF.

The gene calls are TRBV19 and TRBJ2-7; no clear D. CDR1 and CDR2 (germline): LNHDA, SQIVND (reference sequence). CDR3 size: 11 residues. Trimming removed 6 bases at V and 6 bases at J, with 9 bases between. In DNA form, the CDR3 reads TGTGCCAGTAGCCTCTCGGGCGAGCAGTACTTC. It yields the protein CASSLSGEQYF.

V usage is TRBV6-6 and J usage is TRBJ2-7; 9 bases fit TRBD1. This CDR3 has 15 residues. V shed 3 bases and J 3 bases; nucleotides not matched to a gene: 6. CDR1 is MNHNY, CDR2 SVGAGI, per germline (reference sequence). The CDR3 region is CASSYLQGAGYEQYF. The CDR3 bases are TGTGCCAGCAGTTATCTACAGGGGGCTGGCTACGAGCAGTACTTC.

This clone has just one count. V and J are TRBV29-1 and TRBJ1-4; 7 bases are shared with TRBD1. CDR3 length: 14 residues. In germline, CDR1 is SQVTM, CDR2 ANQGSEA. The ends lost 8 bases at V and 3 bases at J; junction bases unmatched: 9. Here the CDR3 DNA reads TGCAGCACCTCAACCGGGACAGCTAATGAAAAACTGTTTTTT. Its protein product is CSTSTGTANEKLFF.

The chain employs TRBV7-9 and TRBJ1-1; D uncertain. V was clipped by 2 bases and J by 1 base, with 5 bases between them. The CDR3 covers 13 residues. CDR1 and CDR2 (germline): SEHNR, FQNEAQ (reference sequence). The CDR3 reads CASSLRGNTEAFF. The CDR3 bases are TGTGCCAGCAGCTTAAGAGGGAACACTGAAGCTTTCTTT.

The rearrangement joins TRBV11-3 to TRBJ2-2; D is ambiguous. V dropped 4 bases and J dropped 0 bases, with 6 bases sitting between them. This CDR3 spans 14 amino acids. Germline loops: CDR1 SGHNT, CDR2 YENEEA. This chain's CDR3 is CASSSLTNTGELFF. The CDR3 DNA reads TGTGCCAGCAGCTCCTTAACGAACACCGGGGAGCTGTTTTTT.

A single count supports this clone. V usage is TRBV9 and J usage is TRBJ2-5; 8 positions agree with TRBD2. Trimming at V came to 3 bases and at J to 5 bases, leaving 12 bases not matched to a gene. From germline, CDR1 is SGDLS and CDR2 YYNGEE. The CDR3 sequence is 16 residues long. The CDR3 DNA reads as TGTGCCAGCAGCGCCCGGGGGGGGATCCGAATGGAGACCCAGTACTTC. Its protein is CASSARGGIRMETQYF.

Remarks on this clone: Sequence at one end of the junction differs from germline and may be a read error. This sequence joins TRBV7-7 and TRBJ2-1, with 8 positions matching TRBD2. Per the germline V gene, CDR1 is SSHAT and CDR2 is FNYEAQ (reference sequence). This CDR3 has 15 residues. The CDR3 loop is CASSLELLAVNEQFF. DNA of the CDR3: TGTGCTAGCAGCTTAGAGTTACTAGCGGTCAATGAGCAGTTCTTC.

The chain couples TRBV7-2 to TRBJ2-5, with 10 positions matching TRBD1. Germline V gene lookup returns CDR1 SGHTA and CDR2 FQGNSA. This CDR3 contains 16 residues. The V gene end was trimmed by 5 bases and the J gene end by 5 bases; junction bases not matched to a gene: 11. DNA of the CDR3: TGTGCCAGCAGCCCGGACAGGGGGACTTTGCGGGAGACCCAGTACTTC. Protein sequence: CASSPDRGTLRETQYF. The whole variable domain, remainder taken from reference TRBV7-2 and TRBJ2-5, is GAGVSQSPSNKVTEKGKDVELRCDPISGHTALYWYRQSLGQGLEFLIYFQGNSAPDKSGLPSDRFSAERTGGSVSTLTIQRTQQEDSAVYLCASSPDRGTLRETQYFGPGTRLLVL.

The chain recombines TRBV27 with TRBJ1-6; the D is unclear. Germline CDR1 is MNHEY and CDR2 is SMNVEV (reference sequence). The V and J ends lost 10 bases and 0 bases respectively, with 4 bases between them. The CDR3 covers 12 residues. CDR3 sequence reads: CATSSYNSPLHF. As DNA, the CDR3 is TGTGCCACGAGCTCCTATAATTCACCCCTCCACTTT.

The chain combines TRBV27 with TRBJ1-2; possibly TRBD1 for D (5 bases). Germline V CDR1 and CDR2: MNHEY, SMNVEV (reference sequence). The CDR3 is 13 amino acids. V lost 6 bases and J lost 5, with 13 bases in between. In nucleotides, the CDR3 is TGTGCCAGCAGGGGGGGAAGTAGATATGGCTACACCTTC. This encodes CASRGGSRYGYTF.

The chain has TRBV6-5 and TRBJ2-5; unclear D gene. The V end was cut by 0 bases, the J end by 2 bases, with 7 bases between. The CDR3 is 14 residues long. Per the germline V gene, CDR1 is MNHEY and CDR2 is SVGAGI. Here the CDR3 DNA reads TGTGCCAGCAGTTACTCCACCAGTCAAGAGACCCAGTACTTC. Translation: CASSYSTSQETQYF.

The V and J genes are TRBV7-9 and TRBJ2-1; possible D gene TRBD1, 6 bases. The V end lost 1 base, the J end lost 8 bases, and 18 bases lay between the germline ends. This CDR3 has 16 residues. Germline values: CDR1 SEHNR, CDR2 FQNEAQ (reference sequence). Here the CDR3 reads CASSLDGRGFTDEQFF. CDR3 in DNA: TGTGCCAGCAGCTTAGATGGCAGGGGATTTACGGATGAGCAGTTCTTC.

The V gene is TRBV4-1, the J gene TRBJ2-7; D remains ambiguous. There are 13 residues in the CDR3. Trimming shortened V by 1 base and J by 3 bases, and 7 bases separated the two germline ends. Germline V gene lookup returns CDR1 MGHRA and CDR2 YSYEKL. The CDR3 sequence: CASSQVRNYEQYF. The DNA for the CDR3 is TGCGCCAGCAGCCAAGTTAGAAACTACGAGCAGTACTTC.

The CDR3 DNA reads TGTGCCAGCAGTAATCGGGGAGGGTTAGGCGACAATCAGCCCCAGCATTTT. This sequence encodes CASSNRGGLGDNQPQHF. The chain couples TRBV2 to TRBJ1-5; D ambiguous. Germline-derived CDR1 and CDR2 are SNHLY and FYNNEI. The CDR3 is 17 amino acids. Trimming took 5 bases from V and 3 from J, leaving 20 bases between them.

The chain joins TRBV27 to TRBJ2-7, with a possible D match to TRBD2 (5 bases). This CDR3 is 13 amino acids long. Trimming took 1 base from V and 5 from J, leaving 9 bases between them. Germline loops: CDR1 MNHEY, CDR2 SMNVEV (reference sequence). The CDR3 reads CASSLLPGDEQYF. The CDR3, as DNA: TGTGCCAGCAGTTTATTGCCCGGGGACGAGCAGTACTTC.

In this sample, this clone is large (0.1 to 1%). The rearrangement joins TRBV16 to TRBJ1-2; 7 bases line up with TRBD1. The CDR3 extends over 14 amino acids. Germline CDR1 reads KGHSY; CDR2 reads FQNENV. V lost 4 bases and J lost 7; bases outside the gene matches: 9. The CDR3 DNA sequence: TGTGCCAGCAGCCTAAGTACGACAGGGTTTGGCTACACCTTC. This codes for CASSLSTTGFGYTF.

V and J are TRBV5-5 and TRBJ1-6; no reliable D call. The germline V gene encodes CDR1 SGHKS and CDR2 YYEKEE (reference sequence). The CDR3 has 14 residues. V lost 3 bases and J 7 bases, leaving 11 bases between the germline ends. Here the CDR3 reads CASSSGGTNSPLHF. The CDR3 DNA reads TGTGCCAGCAGCTCTGGAGGTACCAATTCACCCCTCCACTTT.

The chain is built from TRBV29-1 and TRBJ2-3; 8 nucleotides align to TRBD1. There are 15 residues in the CDR3. CDR1 and CDR2 (germline): SQVTM, ANQGSEA. DNA for the CDR3: TGCAGTGCGGGACAGGTCCCGCTGCGCACAGATACGCAGTATTTT. This codes for CSAGQVPLRTDTQYF.